This is a list of T cell receptor beta chains from one sample in a study of identical twins. TCRdb itself ran the 5' RACE reads through MiXCR, one entry per CDR3 protein. The table has 450,000 to 650,000 distinct CDR3 sequences, about 15% seen once; the top ten hold 0.35% to 0.45%. This sample also appeared in a second study, on yellow fever vaccine responses in identical twins.

Input material: CD4+ T cells sorted from blood. The receptors come from a woman younger than 35 in good health. CDR3s include the opening cysteine and the closing phenylalanine or tryptophan. The D gene is left open where the match is weak. Part of the rows lack a size; the others show once, few, many or a class for expanded clones.

d_call clone_size j_call v_call cdr3_aa cdr3_nt
. . TRBJ2-3 TRBV6-1 CASTGPVLVDTQYF TGTGCCAGCACGGGTCCTGTATTAGTGGATACGCAGTATTTT
. few TRBJ1-6 TRBV6-5 CASSSRGENSPLHF TGTGCCAGCAGTTCACGGGGGGAGAATTCACCCCTCCACTTT
. few TRBJ2-3 TRBV10-3 CAISDFLDTQYF TGTGCCATCAGTGACTTCTTAGATACGCAGTATTTT
TRBD1 . TRBJ2-7 TRBV11-1 CASSSPGQGLTEQYF TGTGCCAGCAGCTCACCGGGACAGGGACTTACCGAGCAGTACTTC
TRBD1 . TRBJ1-4 TRBV28 CASSPRTGMLFF TGTGCCAGCAGTCCGAGGACAGGGATGCTGTTTTTT
TRBD1 many TRBJ2-1 TRBV12-3/TRBV12-4 CASSLGDRGNEQFF TGTGCCAGCAGTTTAGGGGACAGGGGCAATGAGCAGTTCTTC
. . TRBJ2-2 TRBV7-9 CASRETGRLGGELFF TGTGCCAGCAGAGAAACGGGACGCCTCGGCGGGGAGCTGTTTTTT
TRBD2 once TRBJ2-1 TRBV18 CASSPSRAGQSYNEQFF TGTGCCAGCTCACCTTCGAGAGCGGGGCAATCCTACAATGAGCAGTTCTTC
. many TRBJ2-3 TRBV12-3/TRBV12-4 CASSLAGTVLPDTQYF TGTGCCAGCAGTTTAGCCGGGACCGTACTGCCAGATACGCAGTATTTT
. . TRBJ2-7 TRBV7-9 CASSLRHEQYF TGTGCCAGCAGCTTGAGGCACGAGCAGTACTTC
TRBD1 . TRBJ2-2 TRBV25-1 CASSEAGGRHTGELFF TGTGCCAGCAGTGAAGCAGGGGGACGTCACACCGGGGAGCTGTTTTTT
TRBD2 . TRBJ2-5 TRBV10-1 CASSTLQGLEETQYF TGCGCCAGCAGTACACTACAGGGACTAGAAGAGACCCAGTACTTC
. . TRBJ2-1 TRBV27 CASSLWGVSYNEQFF TGTGCCAGCAGTTTATGGGGGGTTAGCTACAATGAGCAGTTCTTC
. few TRBJ2-2 TRBV9 CASSVLPAVNTGELFF TGTGCCAGCAGCGTTTTACCAGCGGTGAACACCGGGGAGCTGTTTTTT
. few TRBJ2-4 TRBV4-1 CASSQEGLRNIQYF TGCGCCAGCAGCCAAGAGGGGCTGAGAAACATTCAGTACTTC
. . TRBJ2-5 TRBV4-1 CASSKPERDQETQYF TGCGCCAGCAGCAAGCCCGAGAGGGATCAAGAGACCCAGTACTTC
TRBD1 . TRBJ2-2 TRBV20-1 CSATTGGALTGELFF TGCAGTGCTACGACAGGGGGCGCATTGACCGGGGAGCTGTTTTTT
. few TRBJ2-2 TRBV7-9 CASAYLGNTGELFF TGTGCCAGCGCGTACTTGGGGAACACCGGGGAGCTGTTTTTT
TRBD2 few TRBJ2-1 TRBV7-8 CASSLAVGRADYNEQFF TGTGCCAGCAGCTTAGCGGTGGGGAGGGCCGACTACAATGAGCAGTTCTTC
TRBD1 many TRBJ2-3 TRBV3-1 CASSQNRGSTDTQYF TGTGCCAGCAGCCAAAACAGGGGTAGCACAGATACGCAGTATTTT
. . TRBJ1-6 TRBV6-1 CASRTLSGHNSPLHF TGTGCCAGCAGGACCCTATCCGGGCATAATTCACCCCTCCACTTT
TRBD2 . TRBJ2-1 TRBV24-1 CATSDLGTSGRLEQFF TGTGCCACCAGTGATTTGGGGACTAGCGGGAGGCTTGAGCAGTTCTTC